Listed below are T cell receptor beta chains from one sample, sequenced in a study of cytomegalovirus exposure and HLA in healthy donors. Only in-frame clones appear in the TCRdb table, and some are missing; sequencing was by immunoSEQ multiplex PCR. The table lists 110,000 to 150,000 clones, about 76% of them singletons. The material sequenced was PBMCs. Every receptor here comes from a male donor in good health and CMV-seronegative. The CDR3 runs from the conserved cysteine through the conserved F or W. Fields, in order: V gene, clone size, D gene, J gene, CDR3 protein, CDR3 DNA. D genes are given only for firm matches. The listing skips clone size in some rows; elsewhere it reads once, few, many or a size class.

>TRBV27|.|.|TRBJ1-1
CASSSLGQALNTEAFF
TGTGCCAGCAGTTCCCTGGGGCAGGCCTTGAACACTGAAGCTTTCTTT
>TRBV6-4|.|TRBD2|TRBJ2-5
CASSDTSGGPETQYF
TGTGCCAGCAGTGACACTAGCGGGGGGCCAGAGACCCAGTACTTC
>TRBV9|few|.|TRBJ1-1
CASSVDSAEAFF
TGTGCCAGCAGCGTAGATTCCGCTGAAGCTTTCTTT
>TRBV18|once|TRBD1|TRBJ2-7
CASSPPFSGTGPYEQYF
TGTGCCAGCTCACCACCCTTTTCCGGGACAGGGCCTTACGAGCAGTACTTC
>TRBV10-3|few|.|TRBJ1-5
CATAGGGRTQPQHF
TGTGCCACCGCTGGCGGGGGGCGCACCCAGCCCCAGCATTTT
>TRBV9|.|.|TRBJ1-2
CASSVDKGGNYYGYTF
TGTGCCAGCAGCGTAGATAAGGGGGGGAACTACTATGGCTACACCTTC
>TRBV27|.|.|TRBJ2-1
CASSHRGSEQFF
TGTGCCAGCAGCCACCGTGGGAGTGAGCAGTTCTTC
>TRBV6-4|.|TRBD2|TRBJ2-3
CASSDGTSGSMTDTQYF
TGTGCCAGCAGTGACGGGACTAGCGGGAGTATGACAGATACGCAGTATTTT
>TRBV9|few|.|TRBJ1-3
CASSPGQPYGRNTIYF
TGTGCCAGCAGCCCAGGACAGCCATACGGCCGAAACACCATATATTTT
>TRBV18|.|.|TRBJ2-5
CASSSGLQETQYF
TGTGCCAGCTCTTCAGGGTTACAAGAGACCCAGTACTTC
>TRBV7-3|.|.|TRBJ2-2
CASSLNGGGRSTGELFF
TGTGCCAGCAGCTTAAATGGGGGGGGGCGGAGCACCGGGGAGCTGTTTTTT
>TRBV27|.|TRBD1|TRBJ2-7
CASSWVRGYEQYF
TGTGCCAGCAGTTGGGTCAGGGGGTACGAGCAGTACTTC
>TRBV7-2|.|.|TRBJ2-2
CASSPRVGVYTGELFF
TGTGCCAGCAGCCCTAGGGTAGGGGTGTACACCGGGGAGCTGTTTTTT
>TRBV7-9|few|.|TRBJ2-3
CASSWGPDTQYF
TGTGCCAGCAGCTGGGGCCCAGATACGCAGTATTTT
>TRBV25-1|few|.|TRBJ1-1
CAMCALGQSNTEAFF
TGTGCCATGTGCGCTTTGGGGCAGTCGAACACTGAAGCTTTCTTT
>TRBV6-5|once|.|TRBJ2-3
CASSYSSTDTQYF
TGTGCCAGCAGTTACTCGTCTACAGATACGCAGTATTTT
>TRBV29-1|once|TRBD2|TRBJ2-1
CSLGGIAGYTYNEQFF
TGCAGCCTGGGGGGGATAGCGGGTTATACCTACAATGAGCAGTTCTTC
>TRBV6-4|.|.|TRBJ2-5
CARWPLWRTQYF
TGTGCCAGATGGCCCTTATGGAGGACCCAGTACTTC
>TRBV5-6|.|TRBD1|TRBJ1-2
CASSLGQGSYGYTF
TGTGCCAGCAGCTTGGGACAGGGAAGCTATGGCTACACCTTC
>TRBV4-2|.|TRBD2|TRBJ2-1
CASSQVLAGASSYNEQFF
TGTGCCAGCAGCCAAGTACTAGCGGGGGCAAGCTCCTACAATGAGCAGTTCTTC
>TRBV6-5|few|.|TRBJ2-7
CASSYGLAGGHEQYF
TGTGCCAGCAGTTACGGACTGGCAGGGGGGCACGAGCAGTACTTC
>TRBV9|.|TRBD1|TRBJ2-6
CASSIRKQGAGPGANVLTF
TGTGCCAGCAGCATACGCAAACAGGGGGCAGGGCCTGGGGCCAACGTCCTGACTTTC
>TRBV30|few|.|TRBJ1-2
CAWTGVGGYTF
TGTGCCTGGACAGGGGTTGGAGGCTACACCTTC
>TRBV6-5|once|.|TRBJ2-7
CASSYRDSYEQYF
TGTGCCAGCAGTTACCGCGACAGCTACGAGCAGTACTTC
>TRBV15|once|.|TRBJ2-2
CATSRGAGELFF
TGTGCCACCAGCAGGGGAGCCGGGGAGCTGTTTTTT
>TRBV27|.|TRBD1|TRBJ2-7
CASSLSGTGGLQYF
TGTGCCAGCAGTTTATCCGGGACAGGGGGTCTACAGTACTTC
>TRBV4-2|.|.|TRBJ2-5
CASSQGLATQETQYF
TGTGCCAGCAGCCAAGGCCTAGCGACCCAAGAGACCCAGTACTTC
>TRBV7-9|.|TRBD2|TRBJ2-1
CASSPGTSAHNEQFF
TGTGCCAGCAGCCCAGGGACTAGCGCCCACAATGAGCAGTTCTTC
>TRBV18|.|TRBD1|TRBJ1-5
CASSRGTGNNQPQHF
TGTGCCAGCTCCAGGGGGACAGGTAACAATCAGCCCCAGCATTTT